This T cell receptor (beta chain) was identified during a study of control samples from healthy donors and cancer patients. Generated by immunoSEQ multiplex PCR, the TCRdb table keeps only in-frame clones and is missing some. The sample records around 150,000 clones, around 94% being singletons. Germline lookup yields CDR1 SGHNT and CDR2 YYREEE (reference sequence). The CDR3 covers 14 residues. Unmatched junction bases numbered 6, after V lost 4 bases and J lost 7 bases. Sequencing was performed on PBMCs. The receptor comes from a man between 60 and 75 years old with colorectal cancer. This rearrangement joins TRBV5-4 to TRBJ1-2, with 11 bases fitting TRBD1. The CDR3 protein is CASSVGQGAVGYTF. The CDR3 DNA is TGTGCCAGCAGCGTCGGACAGGGGGCAGTTGGCTACACCTTC.